This T cell receptor (beta chain) was documented in a study of blood T cell repertoires in COVID-19. Study information: Some COVID-19 samples were acute and others convalescent; all came from the United States, Italy and Spain. T cells, B-cell-depleted T cells, or PBMCs provided the cDNA or gDNA that served as material.

Original data processing: Using reference gene primer amplification, nucleated cell counts were estimated. Sequenced by immunoSEQ multiplex PCR; TCRdb stores in-frame clones only, minus some. V, J and clone size reflect that table, while D and trimming were determined from the DNA. The data hold over 200,000 clones, with approximately 80% observed a single time. This clone has a single count. CDR1 and CDR2 (germline): SGHRS, YFSETQ. The CDR3 totals 17 residues. V lost 0 bases, J lost 10 bases, and 13 bases stayed unmatched. The Seattle patients, enrolled during active infection, were followed longitudinally.

This clonotype was obtained from a woman older than 75 with COVID-19, enrolled during active disease. The chain joins TRBV5-1 to TRBJ2-1, with TRBD2 identical over 10 bases. Source material: peripheral blood. This CDR3 reads CASSLVTAGGPGEEQFF. Here the CDR3 DNA reads TGCGCCAGCAGCTTGGTTACAGCGGGAGGGCCCGGGGAGGAGCAGTTCTTC. Supplemented by reference TRBV5-1 and TRBJ2-1, the full variable domain reads KAGVTQTPRYLIKTRGQQVTLSCSPISGHRSVSWYQQTPGQGLQFLFEYFSETQRNKGNFPGRFSGRQFSNSRSEMNVSTLELGDSALYLCASSLVTAGGPGEEQFFGPGTRLTVL.